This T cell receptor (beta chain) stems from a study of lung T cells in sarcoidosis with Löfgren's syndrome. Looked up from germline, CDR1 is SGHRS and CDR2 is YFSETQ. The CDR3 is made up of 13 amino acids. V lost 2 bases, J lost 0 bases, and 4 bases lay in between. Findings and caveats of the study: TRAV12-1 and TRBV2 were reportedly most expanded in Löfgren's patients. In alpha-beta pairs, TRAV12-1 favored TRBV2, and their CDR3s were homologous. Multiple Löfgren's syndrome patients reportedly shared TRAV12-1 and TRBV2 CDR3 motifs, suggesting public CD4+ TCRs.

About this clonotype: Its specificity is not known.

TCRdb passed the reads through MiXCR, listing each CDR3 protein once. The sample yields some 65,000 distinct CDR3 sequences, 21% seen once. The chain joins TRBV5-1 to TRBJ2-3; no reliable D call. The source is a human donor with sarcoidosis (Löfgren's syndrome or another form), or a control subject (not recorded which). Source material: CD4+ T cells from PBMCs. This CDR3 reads CASSLTSTDTQYF. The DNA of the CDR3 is TGCGCCAGCAGCTTAACTAGCACAGATACGCAGTATTTT.